The next 9 T cell receptor beta chains were all read from a single sample in a study of response to subunit inactivated influenza vaccine. A single record per CDR3 protein comes from TCRdb applying MiXCR to the RT-PCR reads. The sample has a few hundred thousand distinct CDR3 sequences, about 15% seen once. Source: PBMCs from blood, taken approximately 13 days after vaccination. Receptor source: a middle-aged man who received an inactivated influenza vaccine.

The table lists this clonotype with a few counts. CDR3 protein: CASSSQANYGYTF. The CDR3, as DNA: TGTGCCAGCAGTTCGCAGGCTAACTATGGCTACACCTTC. This chain connects TRBV2 to TRBJ1-2; D remains ambiguous. Looked up from germline, CDR1 is SNHLY and CDR2 is FYNNEI. This CDR3 region has 13 residues. V gave up 5 bases and J gave up 0 bases, with 7 bases separating them.

The table lists this clonotype with a few counts. This chain joins TRBV11-2 and TRBJ2-1; 7 positions agree with TRBD2. The J segment lost 8 bases and the V segment lost 2 bases, leaving 9 bases of the junction unmatched. This CDR3 is 15 amino acids long. The germline V gene encodes CDR1 SGHAT and CDR2 FQNNGV. CDR3 loop: CASSLSLSREDEQFF. The CDR3 DNA reads as TGTGCCAGCAGCTTATCTTTGAGTCGGGAGGATGAGCAGTTCTTC.

Only a few counts were recorded for this clonotype. This rearrangement joins TRBV20-1 to TRBJ1-2, with 7 bases that match TRBD1. The junction had 1 base not matched to a gene; V was cut back by 5 bases and J by 1 base. Germline-derived CDR1 and CDR2 are DFQATT and SNEGSKA (reference sequence). The CDR3 runs 12 residues. CDR3 residues: CSAGTVNYGYTF. As DNA, the CDR3 is TGCAGTGCTGGGACAGTTAACTATGGCTACACCTTC.

The chain links TRBV7-4 to TRBJ2-5; D might be TRBD1 (5 bases). This CDR3 spans 15 amino acids. V was pared by 2 bases and J by 0 bases, with 10 bases between. From germline, CDR1 is SGHVT and CDR2 SQSDAQ. The DNA of the CDR3 is TGTGCCAGCAGCTTAATGACAGAAGACCAAGAGACCCAGTACTTC. Translated, it gives CASSLMTEDQETQYF.

The rearrangement joins TRBV20-1 to TRBJ2-1, with 10 bases fitting TRBD2. V lost 5 bases to trimming and J lost 9 bases; unmatched junction nucleotides: 16. Per germline, CDR1 DFQATT and CDR2 SNEGSKA (reference sequence). The CDR3 runs 16 residues. CDR3 nucleotides: TGCAGTGCTCGCGTTACTAGCGGGATTGGCGTACGTGAGCAGTTCTTC. Encoded protein: CSARVTSGIGVREQFF.

This clonotype was counted between two and nine times. The chain joins TRBV6-2 or TRBV6-3 to TRBJ2-7; D gene ambiguous. Trimming left V 6 bases short and J 3 bases short, with 9 bases between. Germline CDR1 is MNHEY and CDR2 is SVGEGT. The CDR3 is 12 amino acids. The CDR3 here is CASRRDNYEQYF. The CDR3 region has the DNA TGTGCCAGCAGACGAGACAACTACGAGCAGTACTTC.

The chain uses TRBV12-3 or TRBV12-4 and TRBJ2-5, with 11 bases matching TRBD2. The CDR3 spans 12 residues. Trimming took 1 base from V and 14 from J; bases not matched to a gene: 3. CDR3 amino acids: CASSLGLAGHYF. CDR3 DNA sequence: TGTGCCAGCAGTTTAGGACTAGCGGGACATTACTTC.

This clonotype has only a few counts. This sequence joins TRBV10-3 and TRBJ2-3; TRBD2 matches at 9 bases. The ends lost 5 bases at V and 5 bases at J; junction bases unmatched: 8. The CDR3 contains 15 residues. Germline V CDR1 and CDR2: ENHRY, SYGVKD. In nucleotides, the CDR3 is TGTGCCATCAGTAGGGCGGGAGGGCCCGGAGATACGCAGTATTTT. It codes for CAISRAGGPGDTQYF.

This chain uses TRBV20-1 with TRBJ2-3; no clear D. V was trimmed by 0 bases and J by 6 bases, leaving 10 bases between them. The germline CDR1 and CDR2 sequences are DFQATT and SNEGSKA (reference sequence). The CDR3 extends over 13 amino acids. The CDR3 region is CSAREGYVDTQYF. CDR3 nucleotide sequence: TGCAGTGCTAGAGAGGGGTATGTGGATACGCAGTATTTT.